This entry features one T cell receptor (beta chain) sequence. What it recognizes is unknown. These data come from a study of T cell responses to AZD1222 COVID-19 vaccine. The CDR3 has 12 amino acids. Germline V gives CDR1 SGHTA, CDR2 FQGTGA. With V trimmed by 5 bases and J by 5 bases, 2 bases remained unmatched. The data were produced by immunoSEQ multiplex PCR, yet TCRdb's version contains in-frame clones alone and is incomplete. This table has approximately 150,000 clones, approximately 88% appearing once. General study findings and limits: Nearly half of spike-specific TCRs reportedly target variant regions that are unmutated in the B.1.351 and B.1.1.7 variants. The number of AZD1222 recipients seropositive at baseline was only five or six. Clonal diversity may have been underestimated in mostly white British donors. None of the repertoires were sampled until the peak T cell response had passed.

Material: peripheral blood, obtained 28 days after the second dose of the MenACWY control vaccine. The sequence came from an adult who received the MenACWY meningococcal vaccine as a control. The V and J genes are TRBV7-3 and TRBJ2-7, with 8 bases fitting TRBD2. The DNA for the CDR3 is TGTGCCAGCAGCCCGGGAGGGGACGAGCAGTACTTC. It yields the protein CASSPGGDEQYF.